What follows are 30 T cell receptor beta chains derived from one specimen sequenced in a study of blood T cell repertoires in COVID-19. Generated by immunoSEQ multiplex PCR, the TCRdb table keeps only in-frame clones and is missing some. The profile shows hundreds of thousands of clones, roughly 80% of them singletons. Sequencing used peripheral blood. Source of these receptors: a woman of 80 years or more with acute or convalescent COVID-19.

The chain has TRBV27 and TRBJ2-7; possible D gene TRBD2, 5 bases. The CDR3 contains 13 residues. The V end lost 7 bases, the J end lost 3 bases, and 13 bases lay between the germline ends. Germline V gives CDR1 MNHEY, CDR2 SMNVEV (reference sequence). In DNA form, the CDR3 reads TGTGCCAGCACATACCGACGGGGCTACGAGCAGTACTTC. Amino acid sequence: CASTYRRGYEQYF.

The chain recombines TRBV9 with TRBJ1-2; 8 bases are shared with TRBD1. The CDR3 loop spans 14 amino acids. CDR1 and CDR2 (germline): SGDLS, YYNGEE. The V segment lost 0 bases and the J segment 8 bases; nucleotides outside the gene matches: 6. DNA for the CDR3: TGTGCCAGCAGCGTAGGGCAGGGGGCGGTCGGCTACACCTTC. Amino acids: CASSVGQGAVGYTF.

The V gene is TRBV5-1, the J gene TRBJ1-1, with D unclear. The ends were cut back, 3 bases at V and 1 base at J, with 7 bases in the middle. In germline, CDR1 is SGHRS, CDR2 YFSETQ. This CDR3 spans 13 amino acids. The CDR3 DNA reads as TGCGCCAGCAGCTCCCCGGGGAACACTGAAGCTTTCTTT. As protein: CASSSPGNTEAFF.

Only a few counts were recorded for this clone. V gene TRBV5-3 combines with J gene TRBJ1-1; possible D gene TRBD1, 5 bases. TRBV5-3 is labeled an ORF, and its function is uncertain. Trimming left V 4 bases short and J 5 bases short, with 12 bases between. CDR3 length: 13 amino acids. In DNA, the CDR3 is TGTGCCAGAAGCCTCCCACGGGGGACTGAAGCTTTCTTT. This codes for CARSLPRGTEAFF.

J is TRBJ2-5 and V is TRBV10-3; no reliable D call. Trimming removed 6 bases at V and 7 bases at J, with 15 bases between. Germline values: CDR1 ENHRY, CDR2 SYGVKD. The CDR3 contains 13 residues. The CDR3 region has the DNA TGTGCCATCAGCGCGGCGGAGCTTTCGACCCAGTACTTC. Residues: CAISAAELSTQYF.

The genes are TRBV3-1 (or the pseudogene TRBV3-2) and TRBJ1-1; no reliable D call. This CDR3 contains 13 residues. The V gene lost 0 bases and the J gene lost 8 bases, with 10 bases spanning the gap. CDR1 LGHDT and CDR2 YNNKEL come from the germline V gene (reference sequence). Here the CDR3 reads CASSQDSPQEAFF. For the CDR3, the DNA is TGTGCCAGCAGCCAAGATTCGCCCCAGGAAGCTTTCTTT.

V gene TRBV2 combines with J gene TRBJ1-5; a weak D match, TRBD1 (5 bases). The CDR3 is made up of 12 amino acids. The ends were cut back, 4 bases at V and 7 bases at J, with 8 bases in the middle. Germline lookup yields CDR1 SNHLY and CDR2 FYNNEI. The CDR3 DNA follows: TGTGCCAGCAGTGGGGGGGGGCAGCCCCAGCATTTT. Translating gives CASSGGGQPQHF. Combining the CDR3 with reference TRBV2 and TRBJ1-5 gives the whole variable domain EPEVTQTPSHQVTQMGQEVILRCVPISNHLYFYWYRQILGQKVEFLVSFYNNEISEKSEIFDDQFSVERPDGSNFTLKIRSTKLEDSAMYFCASSGGGQPQHFGDGTRLSIL.

The chain links TRBV6-5 to TRBJ2-7; D remains unclear. Germline V gene data show CDR1 as MNHEY and CDR2 as SVGAGI. The CDR3 has 11 amino acids. Trimming pared 6 bases from V and 3 bases from J, leaving 6 bases between. The CDR3 spells CASRNSYEQYF. In nucleotides, the CDR3 is TGTGCCAGCAGGAACAGCTACGAGCAGTACTTC.

The V gene is TRBV6-1, the J gene TRBJ1-1, with no clear D. Per the germline V gene, CDR1 is MNHNS and CDR2 is SASEGT. The CDR3 covers 16 residues. Trimming left V 2 bases short and J 5 bases short, with 18 bases between. The CDR3 sequence is CASSEPGEGVGTEAFF. In nucleotides, the CDR3 is TGTGCCAGCAGTGAACCAGGAGAGGGAGTGGGGACTGAAGCTTTCTTT.

CDR3 sequence: CAWKASGYEQYF. CDR3 DNA sequence: TGTGCCTGGAAGGCTAGCGGGTACGAGCAGTACTTC. The V call is TRBV30, the J call TRBJ2-7, with 8 bases aligning to TRBD2. CDR1 and CDR2 from the germline V gene are GTSNPN and SVGIG (reference sequence). V lost 4 bases to trimming and J lost 4 bases; unmatched junction nucleotides: 3. The CDR3 is made up of 12 amino acids.

The CDR3 sequence is CASSQGGGPSTDTQYF. CDR3 nucleotide sequence: TGCGCCAGCAGCCAAGGCGGGGGCCCTAGCACAGATACGCAGTATTTT. This chain links TRBV4-1 with TRBJ2-3, with a tentative D call TRBD2 (7 bases). CDR3 length: 16 amino acids. Between the trimmed V and J ends, which lost 1 base and 0 bases, there was a span of 11 bases. Germline values: CDR1 MGHRA, CDR2 YSYEKL.

The chain has TRBV5-1 and TRBJ2-7; D gene uncertain. Germline CDR1 reads SGHRS; CDR2 reads YFSETQ. Trimming shortened V by 0 bases and J by 0 bases, and 10 bases separated the two germline ends. The CDR3 runs to 15 residues. CDR3 nucleotide sequence: TGCGCCAGCAGCTTGGGGCAGGCGAACTCCTACGAGCAGTACTTC. Translating gives CASSLGQANSYEQYF.

The rearrangement links TRBV11-1 to TRBJ1-1, with D maybe TRBD1 (6 bases). The V gene's germline CDR1 is SGHAT and CDR2 FQDESV (reference sequence). The CDR3 runs to 14 residues. V was cut by 4 bases and J by 3 bases, with 12 bases left in between. As DNA, the CDR3 is TGTGCCAGCAGCTACGGGGGGGGGCACACTGAAGCTTTCTTT. It encodes CASSYGGGHTEAFF. Variable domain in full (rest from reference TRBV11-1 and TRBJ1-1): EAEVAQSPRYKITEKSQAVAFWCDPISGHATLYWYRQILGQGPELLVQFQDESVVDDSQLPKDRFSAERLKGVDSTLKIQPAELGDSAMYLCASSYGGGHTEAFFGQGTRLTVV.

The V gene is TRBV6-6, the J gene TRBJ2-2; D possibly corresponds to TRBD1 (6 bases). The germline V gene has CDR1 MNHNY and CDR2 SVGAGI (reference sequence). There are 14 residues in the CDR3. Trimming removed 8 bases at V and 0 bases at J, with 10 bases between. The CDR3, as DNA: TGTGCCAGCCGACAGGTATCGAACACCGGGGAGCTGTTTTTT. Protein sequence: CASRQVSNTGELFF.

The chain uses TRBV19 and TRBJ2-1; 9 positions agree with TRBD2. The junction had 8 bases not matched to a gene; V was cut back by 5 bases and J by 6 bases. The CDR3 loop spans 15 amino acids. Germline lookup yields CDR1 LNHDA and CDR2 SQIVND (reference sequence). DNA of the CDR3: TGTGCCAGTAGTTGGTTAGCGGGAGTAGGCAATGAGCAGTTCTTC. It specifies CASSWLAGVGNEQFF.

CDR3 region: CASSFSGEGYEQYF. The DNA of the CDR3 is TGCGCCAGCAGCTTTAGCGGGGAGGGCTACGAGCAGTACTTC. The chain couples TRBV5-1 to TRBJ2-7; 8 bases agree with TRBD2. The V segment lost 2 bases and the J segment 3 bases; nucleotides outside the gene matches: 4. Germline loops: CDR1 SGHRS, CDR2 YFSETQ. There are 14 residues in the CDR3.

The chain is built from TRBV6-5 and TRBJ2-1, with 9 bases that match TRBD2. Germline V gives CDR1 MNHEY, CDR2 SVGAGI. CDR3 length: 15 residues. The V gene end was trimmed by 6 bases and the J gene end by 2 bases; junction bases not matched to a gene: 5. In DNA, the CDR3 is TGTGCCAGCAGGATTAGCGGGAGCCCCTACAATGAGCAGTTCTTC. Translated: CASRISGSPYNEQFF.

This rearrangement joins TRBV5-5 to TRBJ1-6; 9 bases line up with TRBD1. J gave up 10 bases and V 4 bases, and 9 bases lay outside the gene matches. The CDR3 totals 15 residues. The germline gives CDR1 SGHKS, CDR2 YYEKEE (reference sequence). CDR3 sequence (DNA): TGTGCCAGCAGCGCGCTGGGACAGGGTCACTCACCCCTCCACTTT. Translating gives CASSALGQGHSPLHF.

This clone appeared a few times. V usage is TRBV19 and J usage is TRBJ2-1, with 7 bases identical to TRBD1. Germline CDR1 LNHDA, CDR2 SQIVND (reference sequence). V shed 5 bases, J shed 6 bases, and the junction held 22 bases outside the gene matches. The CDR3 runs to 19 residues. CDR3 sequence (DNA): TGTGCCAGTAGTGTACGCGACCCCCCGACAGGGAGAGGGAGCAATGAGCAGTTCTTC. Its translation is CASSVRDPPTGRGSNEQFF.

The chain carries TRBV15 and TRBJ2-3, with 7 bases lining up with TRBD2. The germline V gene encodes CDR1 LNHNV and CDR2 YYDKDF (reference sequence). The CDR3 runs 15 residues. J was trimmed by 0 bases and V by 10 bases; bases with no gene match: 10. CDR3 sequence: CANPSSGVSTDTQYF. The CDR3 coding sequence is TGTGCCAACCCCTCTAGCGGAGTTAGCACAGATACGCAGTATTTT.

The chain couples TRBV18 to TRBJ1-5, with D maybe TRBD1 (6 bases). The germline V gene encodes CDR1 KGHSH and CDR2 LQKENI. Between the trimmed V and J ends, which lost 1 base and 1 base, there was a span of 14 bases. The length of the CDR3 is 17 residues. This chain's CDR3 is CASSPRAGEMSNQPQHF. The CDR3 nucleotides read TGTGCCAGCTCACCACGGGCAGGGGAAATGAGCAATCAGCCCCAGCATTTT.

The chain uses TRBV6-5 and TRBJ1-4; 8 nucleotides match TRBD1. V trimming: 2 bases; J trimming: 6 bases; junction bases outside the gene matches: 5. Germline CDR1 MNHEY, CDR2 SVGAGI. The CDR3 runs 15 residues. CDR3 nucleotides: TGTGCCAGCAGTTACAACAGGGGGTTTCATGAAAAACTGTTTTTT. It codes for CASSYNRGFHEKLFF.

This clone came up a few times. This sequence joins TRBV2 and TRBJ1-6; the match to TRBD1 covers 11 bases. The CDR3 sequence is 15 residues long. J gave up 6 bases and V 3 bases, and 1 base lay outside the gene matches. Germline values: CDR1 SNHLY, CDR2 FYNNEI. CDR3 loop: CASSEGTGGNSPLHF. DNA for the CDR3: TGTGCCAGCAGTGAGGGGACAGGGGGTAATTCACCCCTCCACTTT.

J is TRBJ2-7 and V is TRBV7-8; D is possibly TRBD2 (5 bases). V lost 2 bases and J lost 4, with 15 bases in between. This CDR3 has 15 amino acids. Germline lookup yields CDR1 SGHVS and CDR2 FQNEAQ. CDR3 in DNA: TGTGCCAGCAGCTTAATGAGGGATCTCGGGTACGAGCAGTACTTC. It codes for CASSLMRDLGYEQYF.

This clone occurred once. The genes are TRBV7-9 and TRBJ2-1, with D perhaps matching TRBD2 (6 bases). Germline assignment: CDR1 SEHNR and CDR2 FQNEAQ (reference sequence). This CDR3 comprises 15 residues. Trimming cost V 11 bases and J 0 bases, with 17 bases left between them. CDR3 in amino acids: CAAVVGRSSYNEQFF. The CDR3 bases are TGTGCCGCCGTGGTGGGGAGGAGCTCCTACAATGAGCAGTTCTTC.

The chain joins TRBV5-1 to TRBJ2-3; 7 nucleotides line up with TRBD2. The CDR3 is made up of 14 amino acids. V shed 4 bases and J 4 bases; nucleotides not matched to a gene: 6. Germline assignment: CDR1 SGHRS and CDR2 YFSETQ. CDR3 amino acids: CASSTGRVSDTQYF. The CDR3 region has the DNA TGCGCCAGCAGCACGGGGAGGGTGTCAGATACGCAGTATTTT.

This chain uses TRBV6-2 or TRBV6-3 with TRBJ2-2, with no clear D. The CDR3 is made up of 13 amino acids. V shed 5 bases and J shed 5 bases, with 9 bases lying between them. Germline CDR1 is MNHEY and CDR2 is SVGEGT. As DNA, the CDR3 is TGTGCCAGCAGTAAAGCCCGGACCGGGGAGCTGTTTTTT. Translating gives CASSKARTGELFF.

The V gene is TRBV4-1, the J gene TRBJ2-1; D gene uncertain. Germline V gene sequence: CDR1 MGHRA, CDR2 YSYEKL. Between the trimmed V and J ends, which lost 0 bases and 0 bases, there was a span of 6 bases. CDR3 length: 15 amino acids. CDR3 loop: CASSQESSSYNEQFF. CDR3 bases: TGCGCCAGCAGCCAAGAGTCTAGCTCCTACAATGAGCAGTTCTTC.

This chain connects TRBV18 to TRBJ2-2, with 7 positions matching TRBD1. Per the germline V gene, CDR1 is KGHSH and CDR2 is LQKENI. The CDR3 runs 15 residues. Trimming at V came to 3 bases and at J to 3 bases, leaving 4 bases not matched to a gene. CDR3 residues: CASSPRQGDTGELFF. The CDR3 DNA follows: TGTGCCAGCTCACCCAGACAGGGAGACACCGGGGAGCTGTTTTTT.

The V and J genes are TRBV18 and TRBJ2-7, with 12 bases lining up with TRBD1. The trim removed 4 bases at V and 1 base at J, leaving 2 bases unmatched. The CDR3 sequence is 15 residues long. Per germline, CDR1 KGHSH and CDR2 LQKENI. The CDR3 here is CASSRGQGASYEQYF. CDR3 nucleotides: TGTGCCAGCTCACGGGGACAGGGGGCTTCCTACGAGCAGTACTTC. Combining the CDR3 with reference TRBV18 and TRBJ2-7 gives the whole variable domain NAGVMQNPRHLVRRRGQEARLRCSPMKGHSHVYWYRQLPEEGLKFMVYLQKENIIDESGMPKERFSAEFPKEGPSILRIQQVVRGDSAAYFCASSRGQGASYEQYFGPGTRLTVT.